This T cell receptor (beta chain) was captured in a study of CD4+ T cells in melanoma. Overall study results and limits: Reportedly, melanoma neoantigen-specific CD4+ T cells showed varied differentiation states. CD8+ T cell, macrophage and B cell function reportedly correlated with neoantigen-specific CD4+ T cells.

To note about this clone: Antigen: not known.

Libraries were prepared by immunoSEQ multiplex PCR; TCRdb keeps only in-frame clonotypes and omits some of them. This table holds about 140,000 clones, around 90% found once. This receptor was identified in a human donor with melanoma.

The chain's CDR3 is CASSTPGQGTEAFF. The CDR3 nucleotides are TGTGCCAGCAGTACGCCGGGACAGGGGACTGAAGCTTTCTTT. The chain joins TRBV6-1 to TRBJ1-1; 10 nucleotides line up with TRBD1. CDR3 length equals 14 residues. The germline V gene has CDR1 MNHNS and CDR2 SASEGT. V was clipped by 5 bases and J by 5 bases; unmatched bases: 5.